This T cell receptor beta chain appears in the sequencing data of a study of blood T cell repertoires in COVID-19. As for the study in general: Acute-phase and convalescent COVID-19 samples originated in the United States, Italy and Spain. The analysed material was cDNA or gDNA that came from T cells, B-cell-depleted T cells, or PBMCs.

Per the original data handling: Scientists estimated how many nucleated cells there were by amplifying reference gene primers. Only in-frame clones appear in the TCRdb table, and some are missing; sequencing was by immunoSEQ multiplex PCR. The V and J calls and clone size were taken over from that table, and D and trimming were inferred from the DNA. The sample yields 55,000 to 70,000 clones, over 85% seen once. V shed 5 bases and J shed 6 bases, with 14 bases lying between them. Germline loops: CDR1 KGHSH, CDR2 LQKENI. The CDR3 runs 13 residues. The table lists this clone with a few counts. This sequence joins TRBV18 and TRBJ2-7; D may be TRBD1 (6 bases). Sequencing was carried out using peripheral blood. The clonotype originates from a human donor in a cohort sampled during active COVID-19. CDR3 sequence reads: CASSSGGVGEQYF. The CDR3 coding sequence is TGTGCCAGCTCAAGTGGGGGCGTAGGCGAGCAGTACTTC.